The clone carrying this T cell receptor (beta chain) was observed once. Distinct nucleotide sequences in the sample also encode this CDR3. This record belongs to a study of shared clonotypes between healthy human individuals. Using immunoSEQ multiplex PCR, the repertoire was profiled, and TCRdb retains in-frame clones only, with some absent. The data contain millions of clones, 93% of them singletons. Naive CD8 cells lacked CD45RO and underwent positive selection for CCR7, leaving out terminally differentiated effector memory CD45RA+ cells. Germline CDR1 reads MNHEY; CDR2 reads SMNVEV (reference sequence). The V and J ends lost 4 bases and 4 bases respectively, with 5 bases between them. The CDR3 extends over 11 amino acids.

This chain links TRBV27 with TRBJ2-7; D is unresolved. This TCR derives from a man aged 18-30 years in good health. Some clones in this sample may be carry-over from other donors' samples. Sequencing was performed on naive CD8+ T cells from PBMCs. The CDR3 nucleotides are TGTGCCAGCAGTTACCTTTACGAGCAGTACTTC. Protein: CASSYLYEQYF.